This TCR beta chain was recovered during a study of CD8+ T cells in alopecia areata. Overall study context: Treated patients were given 5 to 10 mg oral tofacitinib twice daily.

Treatment defined: oral pan-JAK inhibitor, 5-10 mg twice daily. RNA extraction was followed by reverse transcription into cDNA, which acted as the sequencing template. Sequencing used immunoSEQ multiplex PCR; TCRdb keeps in-frame clones, though not all of them. The sample consists of 150,000 or so clones, roughly 50% of them appearing once. This specimen consisted of CD4+ T cells sorted from blood, obtained at approximately week 60, from a patient treated with tofacitinib. This clonotype was sampled from a human donor with alopecia areata.

CDR3 loop: CASGIRPDGEQFF. CDR3 nucleotides: TGTGCCAGCGGGATTCGGCCGGATGGTGAGCAGTTCTTC. This chain links TRBV14 with TRBJ2-1, with D uncertain. Trimming shortened V by 8 bases and J by 9 bases, and 17 bases separated the two germline ends. CDR1 SGHDN and CDR2 FVKESK come from the germline V gene. CDR3 length: 13 residues.